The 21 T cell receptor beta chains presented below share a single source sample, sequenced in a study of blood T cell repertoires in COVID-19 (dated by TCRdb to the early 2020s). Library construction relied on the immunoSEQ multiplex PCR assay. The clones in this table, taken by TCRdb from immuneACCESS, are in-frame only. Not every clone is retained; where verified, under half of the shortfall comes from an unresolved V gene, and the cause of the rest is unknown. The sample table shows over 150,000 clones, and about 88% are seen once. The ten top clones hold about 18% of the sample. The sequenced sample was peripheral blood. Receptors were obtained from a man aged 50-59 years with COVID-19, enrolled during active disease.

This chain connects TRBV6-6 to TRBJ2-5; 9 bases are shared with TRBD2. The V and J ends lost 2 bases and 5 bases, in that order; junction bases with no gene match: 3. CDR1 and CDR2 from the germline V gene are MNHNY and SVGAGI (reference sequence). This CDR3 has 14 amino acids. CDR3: CASSYILAGETQYF. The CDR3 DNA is TGTGCCAGCAGTTACATTCTAGCGGGGGAGACCCAGTACTTC.

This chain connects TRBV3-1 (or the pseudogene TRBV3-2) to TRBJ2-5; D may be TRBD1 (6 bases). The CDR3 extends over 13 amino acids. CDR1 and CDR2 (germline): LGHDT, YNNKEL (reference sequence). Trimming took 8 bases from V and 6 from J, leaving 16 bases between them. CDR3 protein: CASQSQGSKTQYF. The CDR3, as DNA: TGTGCCAGCCAGTCCCAGGGGAGTAAGACCCAGTACTTC.

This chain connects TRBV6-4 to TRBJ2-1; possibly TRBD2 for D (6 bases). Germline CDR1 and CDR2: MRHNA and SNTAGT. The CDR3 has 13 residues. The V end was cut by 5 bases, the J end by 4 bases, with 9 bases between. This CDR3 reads CASSRGRYNEQFF. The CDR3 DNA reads TGTGCCAGCAGTCGAGGGAGGTACAATGAGCAGTTCTTC.

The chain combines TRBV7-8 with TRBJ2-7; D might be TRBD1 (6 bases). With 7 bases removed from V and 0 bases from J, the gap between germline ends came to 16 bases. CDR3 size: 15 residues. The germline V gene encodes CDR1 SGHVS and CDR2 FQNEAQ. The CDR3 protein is CASNIGGGYSYEQYF. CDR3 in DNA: TGTGCCAGCAACATCGGTGGGGGCTACTCCTACGAGCAGTACTTC.

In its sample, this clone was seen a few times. CDR3 in DNA: TGTGCCAGCACCACCGTTGGGGGGGCGGGAGAGACCCAGTACTTC. Residues: CASTTVGGAGETQYF. This chain joins TRBV7-6 and TRBJ2-5; D is possibly TRBD2 (7 bases). Trimming removed 7 bases from V and 4 bases from J, with 19 bases in between. The germline gives CDR1 SGHVS, CDR2 FNYEAQ. This CDR3 has 15 residues.

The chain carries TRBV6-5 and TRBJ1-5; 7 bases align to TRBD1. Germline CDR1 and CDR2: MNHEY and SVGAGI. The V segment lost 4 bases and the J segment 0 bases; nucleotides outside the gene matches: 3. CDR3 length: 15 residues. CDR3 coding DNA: TGTGCCAGCAGTTTCACAGGGGATAGCAATCAGCCCCAGCATTTT. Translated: CASSFTGDSNQPQHF.

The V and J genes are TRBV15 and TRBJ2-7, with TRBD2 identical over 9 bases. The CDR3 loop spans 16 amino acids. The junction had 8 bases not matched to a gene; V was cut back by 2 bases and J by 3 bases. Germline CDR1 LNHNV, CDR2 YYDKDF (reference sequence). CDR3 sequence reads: CATSRSAAGGYYEQYF. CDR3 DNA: TGTGCCACCAGCAGATCCGCAGCGGGAGGATACTACGAGCAGTACTTC.

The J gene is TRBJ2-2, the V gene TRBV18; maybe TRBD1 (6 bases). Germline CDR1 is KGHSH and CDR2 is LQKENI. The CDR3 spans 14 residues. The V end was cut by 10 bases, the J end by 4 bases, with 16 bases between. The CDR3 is CATTEQGGTGELFF. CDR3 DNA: TGTGCCACCACAGAACAGGGCGGCACCGGGGAGCTGTTTTTT.

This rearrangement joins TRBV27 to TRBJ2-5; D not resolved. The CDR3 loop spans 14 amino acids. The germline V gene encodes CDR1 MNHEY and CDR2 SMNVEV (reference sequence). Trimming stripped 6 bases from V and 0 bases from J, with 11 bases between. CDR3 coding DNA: TGTGCCAGCAGGGCAGGTCCTTACCAAGAGACCCAGTACTTC. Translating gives CASRAGPYQETQYF.

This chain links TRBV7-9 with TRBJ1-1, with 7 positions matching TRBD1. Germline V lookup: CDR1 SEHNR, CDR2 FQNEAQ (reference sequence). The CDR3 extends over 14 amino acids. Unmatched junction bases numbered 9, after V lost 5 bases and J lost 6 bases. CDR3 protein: CASSPRPGQAEAFF. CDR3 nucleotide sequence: TGTGCCAGCAGCCCTAGACCCGGACAGGCTGAAGCTTTCTTT.

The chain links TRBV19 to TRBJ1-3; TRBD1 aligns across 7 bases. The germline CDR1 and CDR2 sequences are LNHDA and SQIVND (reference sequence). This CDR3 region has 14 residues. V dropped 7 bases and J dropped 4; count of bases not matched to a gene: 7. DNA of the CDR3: TGTGCCAGTACCATACAGGGGAACGGAAACACCATATATTTT. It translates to CASTIQGNGNTIYF.

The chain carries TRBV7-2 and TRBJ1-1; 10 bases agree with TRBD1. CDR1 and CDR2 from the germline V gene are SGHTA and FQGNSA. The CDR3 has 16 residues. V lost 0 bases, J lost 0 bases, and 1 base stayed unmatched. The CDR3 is CASSLAGTGVNTEAFF. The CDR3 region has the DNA TGTGCCAGCAGCTTAGCGGGGACAGGGGTGAACACTGAAGCTTTCTTT.

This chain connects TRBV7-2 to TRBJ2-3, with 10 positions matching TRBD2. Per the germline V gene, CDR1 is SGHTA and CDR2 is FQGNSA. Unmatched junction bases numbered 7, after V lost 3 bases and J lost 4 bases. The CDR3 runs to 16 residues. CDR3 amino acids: CASSLGVAGGSDTQYF. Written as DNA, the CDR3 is TGTGCCAGCAGCTTGGGGGTAGCGGGGGGTTCAGATACGCAGTATTTT.

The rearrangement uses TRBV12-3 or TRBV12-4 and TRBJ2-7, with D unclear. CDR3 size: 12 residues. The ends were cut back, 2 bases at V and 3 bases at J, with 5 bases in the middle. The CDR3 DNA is TGTGCCAGCAGTTTACACAGCTACGAGCAGTACTTC. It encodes CASSLHSYEQYF.

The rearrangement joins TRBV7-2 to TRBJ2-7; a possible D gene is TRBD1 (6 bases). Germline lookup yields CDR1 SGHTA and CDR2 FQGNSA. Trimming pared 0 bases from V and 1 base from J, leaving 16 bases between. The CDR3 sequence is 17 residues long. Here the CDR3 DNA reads TGTGCCAGCAGCTTAGCAGGGTGGCCAGGGGCGTCCTACGAGCAGTACTTC. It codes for CASSLAGWPGASYEQYF.

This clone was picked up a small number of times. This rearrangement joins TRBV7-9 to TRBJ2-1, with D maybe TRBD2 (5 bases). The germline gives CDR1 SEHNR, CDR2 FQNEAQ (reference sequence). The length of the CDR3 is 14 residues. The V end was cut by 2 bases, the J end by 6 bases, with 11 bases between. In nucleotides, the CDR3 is TGTGCCAGCAGCTTAATTCCTAGCTCCAATGAGCAGTTCTTC. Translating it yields CASSLIPSSNEQFF.

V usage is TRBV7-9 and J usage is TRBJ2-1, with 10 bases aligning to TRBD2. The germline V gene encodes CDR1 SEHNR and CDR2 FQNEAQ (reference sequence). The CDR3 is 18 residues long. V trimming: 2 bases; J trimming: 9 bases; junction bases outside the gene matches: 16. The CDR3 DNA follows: TGTGCCAGCAGCTTATCCCCCGTGGCTAGCGGGGGCCGTGGTGAGCAGTTCTTC. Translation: CASSLSPVASGGRGEQFF. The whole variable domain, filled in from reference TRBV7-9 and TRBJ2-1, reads DTGVSQNPRHKITKRGQNVTFRCDPISEHNRLYWYRQTLGQGPEFLTYFQNEAQLEKSRLLSDRFSAERPKGSFSTLEIQRTEQGDSAMYLCASSLSPVASGGRGEQFFGPGTRLTVL.

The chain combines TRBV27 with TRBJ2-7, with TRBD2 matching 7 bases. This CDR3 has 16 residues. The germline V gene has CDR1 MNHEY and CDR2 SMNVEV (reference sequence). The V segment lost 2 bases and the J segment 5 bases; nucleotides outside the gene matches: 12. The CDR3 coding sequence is TGTGCCAGCAGTTTAACAGCGACACAGGCGGGGGACGAGCAGTACTTC. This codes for CASSLTATQAGDEQYF.

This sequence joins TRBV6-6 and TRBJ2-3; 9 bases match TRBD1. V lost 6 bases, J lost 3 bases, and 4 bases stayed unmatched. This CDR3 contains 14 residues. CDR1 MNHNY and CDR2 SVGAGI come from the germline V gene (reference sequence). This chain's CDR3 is CASRRTGATDTQYF. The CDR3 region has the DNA TGTGCCAGCAGGAGGACAGGGGCGACAGATACGCAGTATTTT.

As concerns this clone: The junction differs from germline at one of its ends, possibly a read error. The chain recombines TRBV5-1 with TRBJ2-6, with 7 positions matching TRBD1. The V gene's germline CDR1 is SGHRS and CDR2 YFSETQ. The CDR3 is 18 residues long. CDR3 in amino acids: CASQGQPPEPSGTNVLTF. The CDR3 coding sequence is TGCGCCAGCCAGGGACAGCCACCAGAACCCTCTGGGACCAACGTCCTGACTTTC.

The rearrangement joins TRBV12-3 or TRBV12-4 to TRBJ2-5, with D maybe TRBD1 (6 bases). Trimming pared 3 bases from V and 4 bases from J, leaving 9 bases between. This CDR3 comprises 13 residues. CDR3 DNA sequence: TGTGCCAGCAGTTTGTGGGACACAGAGACCCAGTACTTC. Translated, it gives CASSLWDTETQYF.